The sequence of this T cell receptor (beta chain) was determined in a study of a mutant IDH1 vaccine in newly diagnosed glioma. Study at large: Vaccine dosing followed radiotherapy by 4-6 weeks, or accompanied temozolomide cycles.

TCRdb keeps only in-frame clones here, not all; method: immunoSEQ multiplex PCR. The table has under 60,000 clones, over 60% seen once. About this clone itself: Its antigen remains unknown.

Regarding time point: week 35, safety follow-up. Vaccinated patients received 300 ug of mutant IDH1 20-mer peptide per dose, with topical imiquimod. The CDR3 sequence is 13 residues long. With 8 bases removed from V and 5 bases from J, the gap between germline ends came to 15 bases. Looked up from germline, CDR1 is MNHEY and CDR2 is SVGAGI. V gene TRBV6-5 combines with J gene TRBJ1-2; no clear D gene. This clonotype was obtained from a man in his forties with glioma. The sample here was PBMCs, taken from a glioma patient whose treatment included an IDH1 peptide vaccine. The CDR3 bases are TGTGCCAGCTCGGTCGAAGGGAGGTATGGCTACACCTTC. This codes for CASSVEGRYGYTF.